This T cell receptor (beta chain) stems from a study of CD8+CD57+ T cells in acquired aplastic anemia. Study observations and caveats: It was found that almost 30 CD8+ CDR3 sequences were shared between patients and controls.

The template for TCR beta VDJ and CDR3 sequence profiling was genomic DNA. TCRdb recomputed calls from the reads with MiXCR, one row per CDR3 protein. Of a few hundred thousand distinct CDR3 sequences listed, around 32% are singletons. Notes on this clonotype: What it binds is not known.

This CDR3 comprises 16 residues. From germline, CDR1 is SGHKS and CDR2 YYEKEE (reference sequence). Trimming removed 1 base from V and 5 bases from J; junction bases left unmatched: 9. Sequenced sample: sorted CD4+, CD8+, or CD8+CD57+ T cells (not recorded which) from PBMCs. This receptor was obtained from a human donor in good health, serving as a control. The chain is built from TRBV5-5 and TRBJ1-2; TRBD1 aligns across 9 bases. The CDR3 region is CASSLPGGQGIYGYTF. CDR3 nucleotide sequence: TGTGCCAGCAGCTTGCCCGGAGGACAGGGGATTTATGGCTACACCTTC.